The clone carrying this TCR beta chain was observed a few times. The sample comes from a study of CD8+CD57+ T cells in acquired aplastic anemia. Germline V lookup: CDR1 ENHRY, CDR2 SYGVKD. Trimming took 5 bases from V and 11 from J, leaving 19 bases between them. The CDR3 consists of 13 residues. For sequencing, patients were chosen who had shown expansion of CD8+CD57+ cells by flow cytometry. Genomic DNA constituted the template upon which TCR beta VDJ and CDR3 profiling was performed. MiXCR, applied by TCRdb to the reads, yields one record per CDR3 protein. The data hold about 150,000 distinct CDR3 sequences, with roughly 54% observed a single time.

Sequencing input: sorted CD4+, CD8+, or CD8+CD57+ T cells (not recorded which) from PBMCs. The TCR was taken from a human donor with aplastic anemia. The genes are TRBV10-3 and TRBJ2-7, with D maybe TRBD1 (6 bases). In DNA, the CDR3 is TGTGCCATCAGTTCCAGAGCAGGGGAGATTGAGTACTTC. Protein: CAISSRAGEIEYF.